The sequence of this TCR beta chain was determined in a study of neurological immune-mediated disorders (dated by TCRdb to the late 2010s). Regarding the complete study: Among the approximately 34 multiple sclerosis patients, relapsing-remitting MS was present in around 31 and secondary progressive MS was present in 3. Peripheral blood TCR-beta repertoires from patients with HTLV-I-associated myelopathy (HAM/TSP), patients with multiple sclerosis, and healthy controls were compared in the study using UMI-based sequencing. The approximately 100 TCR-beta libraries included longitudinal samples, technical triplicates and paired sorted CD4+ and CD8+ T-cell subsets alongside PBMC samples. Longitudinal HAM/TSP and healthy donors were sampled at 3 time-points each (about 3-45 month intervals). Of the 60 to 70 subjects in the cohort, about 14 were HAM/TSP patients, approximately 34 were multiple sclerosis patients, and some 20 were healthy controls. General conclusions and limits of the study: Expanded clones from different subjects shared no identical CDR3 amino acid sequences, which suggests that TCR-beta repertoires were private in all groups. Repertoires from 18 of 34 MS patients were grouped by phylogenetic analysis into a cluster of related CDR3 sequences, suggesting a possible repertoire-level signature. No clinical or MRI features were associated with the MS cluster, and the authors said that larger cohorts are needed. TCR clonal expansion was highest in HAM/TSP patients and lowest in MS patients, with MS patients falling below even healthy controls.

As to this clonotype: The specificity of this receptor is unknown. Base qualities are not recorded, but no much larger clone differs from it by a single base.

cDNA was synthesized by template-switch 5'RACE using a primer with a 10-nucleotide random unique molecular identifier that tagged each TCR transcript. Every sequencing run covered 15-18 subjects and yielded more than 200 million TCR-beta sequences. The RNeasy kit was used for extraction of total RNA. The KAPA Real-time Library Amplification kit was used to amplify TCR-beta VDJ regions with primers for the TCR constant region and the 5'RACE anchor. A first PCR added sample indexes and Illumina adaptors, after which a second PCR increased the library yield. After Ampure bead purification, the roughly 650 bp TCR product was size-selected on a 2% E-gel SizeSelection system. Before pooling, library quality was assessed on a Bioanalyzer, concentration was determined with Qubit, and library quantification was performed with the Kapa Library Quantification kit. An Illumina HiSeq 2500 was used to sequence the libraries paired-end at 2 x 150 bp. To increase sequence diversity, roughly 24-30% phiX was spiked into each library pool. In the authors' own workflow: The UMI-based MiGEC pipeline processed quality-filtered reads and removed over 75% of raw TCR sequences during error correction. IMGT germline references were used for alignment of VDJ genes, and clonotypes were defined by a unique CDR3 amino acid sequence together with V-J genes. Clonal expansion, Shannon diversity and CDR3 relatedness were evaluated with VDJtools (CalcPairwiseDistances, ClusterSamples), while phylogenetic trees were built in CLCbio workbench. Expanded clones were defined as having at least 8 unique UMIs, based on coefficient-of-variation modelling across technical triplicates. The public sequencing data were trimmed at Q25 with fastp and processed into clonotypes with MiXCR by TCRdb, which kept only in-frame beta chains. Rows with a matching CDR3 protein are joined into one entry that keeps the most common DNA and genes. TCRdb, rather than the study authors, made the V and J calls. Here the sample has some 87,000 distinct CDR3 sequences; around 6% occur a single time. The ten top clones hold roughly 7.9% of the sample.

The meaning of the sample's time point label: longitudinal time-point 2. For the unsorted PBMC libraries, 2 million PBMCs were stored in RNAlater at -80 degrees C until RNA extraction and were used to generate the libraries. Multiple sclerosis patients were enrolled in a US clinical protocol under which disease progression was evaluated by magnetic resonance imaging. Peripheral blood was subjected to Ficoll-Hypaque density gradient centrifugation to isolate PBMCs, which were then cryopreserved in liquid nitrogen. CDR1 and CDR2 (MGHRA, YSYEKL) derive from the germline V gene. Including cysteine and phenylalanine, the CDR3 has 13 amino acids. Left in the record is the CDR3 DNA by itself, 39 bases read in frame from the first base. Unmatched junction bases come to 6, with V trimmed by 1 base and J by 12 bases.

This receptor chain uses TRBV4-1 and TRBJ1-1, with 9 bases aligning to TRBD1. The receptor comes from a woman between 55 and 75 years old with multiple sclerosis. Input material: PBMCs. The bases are TGCGCCAGCAGCCAAGGACAGGGGGTTAGGTCTTTCTTT. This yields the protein CASSQGQGVRSFF.